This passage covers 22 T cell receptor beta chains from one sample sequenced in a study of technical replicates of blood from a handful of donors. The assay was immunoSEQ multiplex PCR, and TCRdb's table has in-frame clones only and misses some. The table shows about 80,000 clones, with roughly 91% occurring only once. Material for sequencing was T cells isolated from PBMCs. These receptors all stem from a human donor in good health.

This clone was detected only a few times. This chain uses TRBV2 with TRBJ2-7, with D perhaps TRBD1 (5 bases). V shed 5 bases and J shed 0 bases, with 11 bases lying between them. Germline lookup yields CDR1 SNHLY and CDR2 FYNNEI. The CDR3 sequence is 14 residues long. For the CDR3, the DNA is TGTGCCAGCAGTCCGGACATGAGCTCCTACGAGCAGTACTTC. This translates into CASSPDMSSYEQYF.

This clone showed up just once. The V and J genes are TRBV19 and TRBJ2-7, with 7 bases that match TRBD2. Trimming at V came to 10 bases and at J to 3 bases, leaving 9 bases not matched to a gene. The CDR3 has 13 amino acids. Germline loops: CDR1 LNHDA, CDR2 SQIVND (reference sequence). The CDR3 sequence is CATAGTNYYEQYF. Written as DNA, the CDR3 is TGTGCCACCGCCGGGACTAACTACTACGAGCAGTACTTC.

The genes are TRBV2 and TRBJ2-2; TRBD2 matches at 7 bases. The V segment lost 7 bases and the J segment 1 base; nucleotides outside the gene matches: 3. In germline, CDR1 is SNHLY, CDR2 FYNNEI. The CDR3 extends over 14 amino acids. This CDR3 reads CASIERENTGELFF. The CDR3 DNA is TGTGCCAGCATAGAGCGGGAGAACACCGGGGAGCTGTTTTTT. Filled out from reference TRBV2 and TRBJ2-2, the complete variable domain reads EPEVTQTPSHQVTQMGQEVILRCVPISNHLYFYWYRQILGQKVEFLVSFYNNEISEKSEIFDDQFSVERPDGSNFTLKIRSTKLEDSAMYFCASIERENTGELFFGEGSRLTVL.

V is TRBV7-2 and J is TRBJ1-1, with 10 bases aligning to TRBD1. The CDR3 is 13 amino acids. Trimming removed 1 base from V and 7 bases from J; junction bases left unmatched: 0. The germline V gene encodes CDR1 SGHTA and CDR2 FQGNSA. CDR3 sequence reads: CASSLGTGGEAFF. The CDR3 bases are TGTGCCAGCAGCTTAGGGACAGGGGGTGAAGCTTTCTTT.

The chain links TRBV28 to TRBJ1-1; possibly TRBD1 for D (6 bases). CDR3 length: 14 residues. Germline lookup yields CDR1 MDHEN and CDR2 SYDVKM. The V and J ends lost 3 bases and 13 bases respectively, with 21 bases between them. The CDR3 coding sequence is TGTGCCAGCAGTTTCACCCCGGGACACCGAATATATTTCTTT. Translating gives CASSFTPGHRIYFF. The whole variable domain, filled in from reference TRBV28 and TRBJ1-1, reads DVKVTQSSRYLVKRTGEKVFLECVQDMDHENMFWYRQDPGLGLRLIYFSYDVKMKEKGDIPEGYSVSREKKERFSLILESASTNQTSMYLCASSFTPGHRIYFFGQGTRLTVV.

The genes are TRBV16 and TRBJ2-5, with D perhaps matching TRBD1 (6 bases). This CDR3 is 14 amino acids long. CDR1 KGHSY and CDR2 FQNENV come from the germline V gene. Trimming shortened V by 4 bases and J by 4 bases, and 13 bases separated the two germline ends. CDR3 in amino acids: CASSLMTGGETQYF. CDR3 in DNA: TGTGCCAGCAGCCTTATGACAGGTGGAGAGACCCAGTACTTC.

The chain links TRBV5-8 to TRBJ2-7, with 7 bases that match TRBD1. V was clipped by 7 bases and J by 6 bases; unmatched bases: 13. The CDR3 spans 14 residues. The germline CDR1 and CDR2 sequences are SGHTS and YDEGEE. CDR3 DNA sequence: TGTGCCAGCGACGGAGACAGGGTCCCCCCCGAGCAGTACTTC. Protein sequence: CASDGDRVPPEQYF.

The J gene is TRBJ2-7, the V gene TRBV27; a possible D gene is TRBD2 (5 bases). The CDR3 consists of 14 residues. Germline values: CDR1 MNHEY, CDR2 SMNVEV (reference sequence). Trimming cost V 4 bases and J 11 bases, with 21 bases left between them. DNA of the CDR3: TGTGCCAGCAGTTACGACTACCTGGTTGGCGGCAAGTACTTC. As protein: CASSYDYLVGGKYF.

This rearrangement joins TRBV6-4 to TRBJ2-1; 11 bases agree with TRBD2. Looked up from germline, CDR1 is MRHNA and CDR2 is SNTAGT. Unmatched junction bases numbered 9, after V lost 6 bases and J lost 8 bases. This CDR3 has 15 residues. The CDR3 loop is CASSLLAGESYEQFF. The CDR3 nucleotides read TGTGCCAGCAGCTTACTAGCGGGAGAGTCCTATGAGCAGTTCTTC.

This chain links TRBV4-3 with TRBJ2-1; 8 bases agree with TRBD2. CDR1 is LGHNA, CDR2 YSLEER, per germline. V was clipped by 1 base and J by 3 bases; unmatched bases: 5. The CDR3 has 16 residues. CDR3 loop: CASSQASSGIYNEQFF. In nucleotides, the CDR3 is TGCGCCAGCAGCCAAGCGAGTAGCGGGATCTACAATGAGCAGTTCTTC.

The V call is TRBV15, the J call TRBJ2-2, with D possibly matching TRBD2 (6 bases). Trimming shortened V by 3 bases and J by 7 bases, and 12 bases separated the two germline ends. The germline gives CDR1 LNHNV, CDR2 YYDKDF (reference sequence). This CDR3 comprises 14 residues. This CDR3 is CATSSNTGDGELFF. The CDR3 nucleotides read TGTGCCACCAGCAGTAATACGGGAGACGGGGAGCTGTTTTTT.

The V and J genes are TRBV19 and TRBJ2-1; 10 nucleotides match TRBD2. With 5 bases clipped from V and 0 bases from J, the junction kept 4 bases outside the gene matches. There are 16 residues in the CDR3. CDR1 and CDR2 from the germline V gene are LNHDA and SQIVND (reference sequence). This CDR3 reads CASSDWTSGSYNEQFF. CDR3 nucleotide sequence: TGTGCCAGTAGTGACTGGACTAGCGGCTCCTACAATGAGCAGTTCTTC. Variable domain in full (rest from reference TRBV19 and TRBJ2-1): DGGITQSPKYLFRKEGQNVTLSCEQNLNHDAMYWYRQDPGQGLRLIYYSQIVNDFQKGDIAEGYSVSREKKESFPLTVTSAQKNPTAFYLCASSDWTSGSYNEQFFGPGTRLTVL.

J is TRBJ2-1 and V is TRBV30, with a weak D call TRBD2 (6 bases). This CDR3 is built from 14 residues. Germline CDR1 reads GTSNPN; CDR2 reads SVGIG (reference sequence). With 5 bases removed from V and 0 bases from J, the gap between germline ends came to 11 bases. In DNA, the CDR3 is TGTGCCTGGTGGGGGGTGGGCTCCTACAATGAGCAGTTCTTC. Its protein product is CAWWGVGSYNEQFF.

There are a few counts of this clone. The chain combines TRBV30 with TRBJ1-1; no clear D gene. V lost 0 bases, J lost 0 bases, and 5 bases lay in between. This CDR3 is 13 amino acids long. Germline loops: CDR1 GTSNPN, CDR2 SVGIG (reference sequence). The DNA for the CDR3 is TGTGCCTGGAGTGTACCGGTGAACACTGAAGCTTTCTTT. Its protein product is CAWSVPVNTEAFF.

CDR3 region: CASSLGSGRIEQYF. The CDR3 DNA sequence: TGTGCCAGCAGCTTAGGTAGCGGGAGGATCGAGCAGTACTTC. J is TRBJ2-7 and V is TRBV7-2, with 10 bases that match TRBD2. The CDR3 is 14 amino acids. With 1 base clipped from V and 6 bases from J, the junction kept 3 bases outside the gene matches. The germline CDR1 and CDR2 sequences are SGHTA and FQGNSA.

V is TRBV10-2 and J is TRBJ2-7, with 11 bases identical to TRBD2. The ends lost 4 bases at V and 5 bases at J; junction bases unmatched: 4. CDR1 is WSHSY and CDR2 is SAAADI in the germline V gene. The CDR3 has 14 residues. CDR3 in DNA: TGCGCCAGCAGTGGTACTAGCGGGAGACACGAGCAGTACTTC. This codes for CASSGTSGRHEQYF.

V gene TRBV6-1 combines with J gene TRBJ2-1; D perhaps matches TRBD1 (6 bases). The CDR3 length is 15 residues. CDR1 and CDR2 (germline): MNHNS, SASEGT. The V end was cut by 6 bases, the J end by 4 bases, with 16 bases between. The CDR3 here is CASRDEGQHYNEQFF. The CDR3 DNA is TGTGCCAGCAGGGATGAAGGACAGCATTACAATGAGCAGTTCTTC.

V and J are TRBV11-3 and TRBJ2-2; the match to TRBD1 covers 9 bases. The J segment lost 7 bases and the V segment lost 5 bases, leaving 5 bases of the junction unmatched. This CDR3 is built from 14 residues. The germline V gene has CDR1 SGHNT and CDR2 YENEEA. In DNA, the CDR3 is TGTGCCAGCAGCGGGACAGGGCTGGGCGGGGAGCTGTTTTTT. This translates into CASSGTGLGGELFF.

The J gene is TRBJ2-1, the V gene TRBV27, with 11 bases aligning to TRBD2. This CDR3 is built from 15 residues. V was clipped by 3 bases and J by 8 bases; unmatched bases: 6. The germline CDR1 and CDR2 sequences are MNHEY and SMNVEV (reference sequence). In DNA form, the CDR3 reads TGTGCCAGCAGTTTTCTAGCGGGAGGTCGTGATGAGCAGTTCTTC. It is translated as CASSFLAGGRDEQFF.

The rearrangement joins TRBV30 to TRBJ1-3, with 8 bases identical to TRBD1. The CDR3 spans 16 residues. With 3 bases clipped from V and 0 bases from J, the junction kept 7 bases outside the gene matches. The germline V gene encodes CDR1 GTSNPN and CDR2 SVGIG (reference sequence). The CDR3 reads CAWRLGRGLSGNTIYF. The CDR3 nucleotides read TGTGCCTGGAGGTTAGGCAGGGGGCTCTCTGGAAACACCATATATTTT.

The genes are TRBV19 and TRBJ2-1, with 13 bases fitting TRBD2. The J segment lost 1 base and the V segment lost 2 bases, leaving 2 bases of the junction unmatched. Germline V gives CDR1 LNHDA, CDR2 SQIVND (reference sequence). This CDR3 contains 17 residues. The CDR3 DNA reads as TGTGCCAGTAGTATATTACTAGCGGGAGGGTCCTACAATGAGCAGTTCTTC. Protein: CASSILLAGGSYNEQFF.

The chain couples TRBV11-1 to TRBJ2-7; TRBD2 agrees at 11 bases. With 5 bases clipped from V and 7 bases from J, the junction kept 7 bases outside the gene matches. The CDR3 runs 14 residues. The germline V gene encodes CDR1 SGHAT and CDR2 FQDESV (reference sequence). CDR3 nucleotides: TGTGCCAGCAGCCGTGGACTAGCGGGTAATGAGCAGTACTTC. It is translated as CASSRGLAGNEQYF.